The next 30 T cell receptor beta chains were all read from a single sample in a study of PD-L1 blockade in urothelial cancer. Sequencing used immunoSEQ multiplex PCR; TCRdb keeps in-frame clones, though not all of them. The sample gives tens of thousands of clones, less than 90% of which show up once; roughly 4.8% is in the top ten. The sample consisted of PBMCs, taken around atezolizumab (anti-PD-L1) treatment. These receptors came from a man aged 65-85 years with urothelial cancer.

The chain recombines TRBV7-9 with TRBJ2-7; TRBD2 agrees at 7 bases. V trimming: 0 bases; J trimming: 2 bases; junction bases outside the gene matches: 13. CDR1 is SEHNR, CDR2 FQNEAQ, per germline (reference sequence). The CDR3 extends over 18 amino acids. The CDR3 loop is CASSLASPSGLDPYEQYF. DNA for the CDR3: TGTGCCAGCAGCTTAGCTTCCCCCTCAGGACTAGACCCCTACGAGCAGTACTTC.

V gene TRBV28 combines with J gene TRBJ2-7; 9 bases agree with TRBD2. With 3 bases clipped from V and 3 bases from J, the junction kept 6 bases outside the gene matches. The CDR3 is made up of 15 amino acids. Germline V gives CDR1 MDHEN, CDR2 SYDVKM. CDR3 region: CASSLIAGDLYEQYF. The CDR3, as DNA: TGTGCCAGCAGTTTGATAGCGGGAGACCTCTACGAGCAGTACTTC. Full variable domain (missing parts from reference TRBV28 and TRBJ2-7): DVKVTQSSRYLVKRTGEKVFLECVQDMDHENMFWYRQDPGLGLRLIYFSYDVKMKEKGDIPEGYSVSREKKERFSLILESASTNQTSMYLCASSLIAGDLYEQYFGPGTRLTVT.

This clone has only a few counts. V gene TRBV7-6 combines with J gene TRBJ2-3; 7 bases are a match to TRBD1. The germline V gene has CDR1 SGHVS and CDR2 FNYEAQ. The CDR3 consists of 16 residues. The trim removed 1 base at V and 2 bases at J, leaving 6 bases unmatched. The CDR3 sequence is CASSLGTGQTTDTQYF. For the CDR3, the DNA is TGTGCCAGCAGCTTAGGTACGGGACAGACCACAGATACGCAGTATTTT.

In its sample, this clone was seen once. V and J are TRBV6-5 and TRBJ2-7; 10 nucleotides align to TRBD2. After removal of 7 bases from V and 2 bases from J, the junction contained 5 bases not matched to a gene. The CDR3 runs 14 residues. Germline V gives CDR1 MNHEY, CDR2 SVGAGI. The chain's CDR3 is CASTRTSGTYEQYF. Here the CDR3 DNA reads TGTGCCAGCACGAGGACTAGCGGAACCTACGAGCAGTACTTC.

In this sample, this clone turned up once. The chain carries TRBV18 and TRBJ1-1, with D unclear. The CDR3 loop spans 13 amino acids. V lost 2 bases, J lost 0 bases, and 4 bases lay in between. Germline-derived CDR1 and CDR2 are KGHSH and LQKENI. The CDR3 region has the DNA TGTGCCAGCTCACCAGAGCTGAACACTGAAGCTTTCTTT. Protein: CASSPELNTEAFF.

The gene calls are TRBV7-6 and TRBJ2-3; D might be TRBD2 (6 bases). Germline CDR1 SGHVS, CDR2 FNYEAQ. This CDR3 region has 16 residues. Trimming cost V 1 base and J 0 bases, with 11 bases left between them. Written as DNA, the CDR3 is TGTGCCAGCAGCTTAGAGGCTAGCGATAGCACAGATACGCAGTATTTT. Protein sequence: CASSLEASDSTDTQYF.

J is TRBJ2-5 and V is TRBV11-1; 7 bases line up with TRBD2. Trimming at V came to 3 bases and at J to 4 bases, leaving 11 bases not matched to a gene. This CDR3 contains 16 residues. The germline V gene has CDR1 SGHAT and CDR2 FQDESV (reference sequence). CDR3 sequence (DNA): TGTGCCAGCAGCTTTGTGGGCGGGGGAAGGGGAGAGACCCAGTACTTC. It encodes CASSFVGGGRGETQYF.

This clone was found once. The chain combines TRBV28 with TRBJ2-1, with TRBD2 identical over 9 bases. V lost 4 bases to trimming and J lost 12 bases; unmatched junction nucleotides: 13. The CDR3 has 15 amino acids. Per the germline V gene, CDR1 is MDHEN and CDR2 is SYDVKM. The CDR3 DNA reads as TGTGCCAGCAGTTCCACCCCCGGCGGGAGGGCCGGGCAGTTCTTC. Encoded protein: CASSSTPGGRAGQFF.

V gene TRBV28 combines with J gene TRBJ1-5; D possibly corresponds to TRBD1 (5 bases). CDR3 length: 11 amino acids. Deletions cut 7 bases from V and 9 bases from J, with 10 bases between. In germline, CDR1 is MDHEN, CDR2 SYDVKM. The CDR3 loop reads CASNSGGPQHF. CDR3 nucleotide sequence: TGTGCCAGCAATTCGGGGGGGCCCCAGCATTTT.

The sample holds one count of this clone. The chain is built from TRBV29-1 and TRBJ1-2, with 7 bases lining up with TRBD1. The J segment lost 0 bases and the V segment lost 7 bases, leaving 5 bases of the junction unmatched. Germline-derived CDR1 and CDR2 are SQVTM and ANQGSEA. This CDR3 spans 13 amino acids. The CDR3: CSEDRNTNYGYTF. The CDR3 bases are TGCAGCGAGGACAGGAATACTAACTATGGCTACACCTTC.

J is TRBJ1-5 and V is TRBV5-1; D is unclear. The length of the CDR3 is 15 residues. Germline V gives CDR1 SGHRS, CDR2 YFSETQ. Trimming shortened V by 0 bases and J by 4 bases, and 11 bases separated the two germline ends. The CDR3 DNA reads TGCGCCAGCAGCTTGGGAGGTGGTACGAATCAGCCCCAGCATTTT. This encodes CASSLGGGTNQPQHF.

The chain is built from TRBV6-5 and TRBJ2-3; perhaps TRBD2 as D (6 bases). The germline CDR1 and CDR2 sequences are MNHEY and SVGAGI. The CDR3 has 14 residues. Deletions cut 6 bases from V and 6 bases from J, with 16 bases between. The CDR3 region has the DNA TGTGCCAGCAGGCGGGACGCCGATCCGGATACGCAGTATTTT. It yields the protein CASRRDADPDTQYF.

The chain has TRBV5-4 and TRBJ1-1; possibly TRBD1 for D (5 bases). With 4 bases removed from V and 1 base from J, the gap between germline ends came to 14 bases. The CDR3 has 15 residues. Germline CDR1 is SGHNT and CDR2 is YYREEE (reference sequence). CDR3 DNA: TGTGCCAGCAGCCCTGGTGCAGGGAAGAACACTGAAGCTTTCTTT. This encodes CASSPGAGKNTEAFF.

The genes are TRBV29-1 and TRBJ2-1; 12 nucleotides align to TRBD2. This CDR3 has 18 amino acids. V gave up 1 base and J gave up 5 bases; unmatched junction bases: 12. Per the germline V gene, CDR1 is SQVTM and CDR2 is ANQGSEA. DNA for the CDR3: TGCAGCGTTGAAGTGGACCATCTAGCGGGAGGGCCCCACAATGAGCAGTTCTTC. Its protein is CSVEVDHLAGGPHNEQFF.

In this sample, this clone turned up many times. V is TRBV2 and J is TRBJ2-7; 8 positions agree with TRBD1. V shed 5 bases and J 6 bases; nucleotides not matched to a gene: 6. The CDR3 is made up of 13 amino acids. Germline-derived CDR1 and CDR2 are SNHLY and FYNNEI. Written as DNA, the CDR3 is TGTGCCAGCAGTTTCGGACAGGGCCTCGAGCAGTACTTC. Translating it yields CASSFGQGLEQYF.

Here the CDR3 DNA reads TGTGCCATCAGTGAGGGGGTGACTACCTACAATGAGCAGTTCTTC. This sequence encodes CAISEGVTTYNEQFF. This chain uses TRBV10-3 with TRBJ2-1; maybe TRBD2 (5 bases). Germline-derived CDR1 and CDR2 are ENHRY and SYGVKD. Trimming removed 2 bases at V and 2 bases at J, with 10 bases between. This CDR3 has 15 residues.

The rearrangement links TRBV21-1 to TRBJ2-3; the D call in the table, TRBD2, was not verified against the DNA. TRBV21-1 is a pseudogene segment. The CDR3 length is 20 residues. CDR3 sequence (DNA): TGTGCCAGCAGCAAAGAGGTCAGGGTCGCGGGAGGGTTATGCACAGATACGCAGTATTTT. It codes for CASSKEVRVAGGLCTDTQYF.

This sequence joins TRBV27 and TRBJ2-5, with TRBD2 identical over 9 bases. Germline V gene sequence: CDR1 MNHEY, CDR2 SMNVEV (reference sequence). V gave up 5 bases and J gave up 5 bases; unmatched junction bases: 9. The CDR3 is 15 amino acids. Written as DNA, the CDR3 is TGTGCCAGCAGTATGGGCGGGAGGGGGGAGGAGACCCAGTACTTC. It yields the protein CASSMGGRGEETQYF.

The count of this clone is one. The chain has TRBV19 and TRBJ2-1, with a weak D call TRBD1 (5 bases). The CDR3 is 13 residues long. V was clipped by 5 bases and J by 7 bases, with 12 bases between them. The V gene's germline CDR1 is LNHDA and CDR2 SQIVND (reference sequence). This CDR3 is CASSPRQPNEQFF. The DNA for the CDR3 is TGTGCCAGTAGTCCCCGACAGCCGAATGAGCAGTTCTTC.

This rearrangement joins TRBV28 to TRBJ2-7, with 10 bases identical to TRBD1. Unmatched junction bases numbered 9, after V lost 1 base and J lost 3 bases. The V gene's germline CDR1 is MDHEN and CDR2 SYDVKM. The CDR3 spans 17 residues. The CDR3 region is CASSLSFGTGDHYEQYF. DNA of the CDR3: TGTGCCAGCAGTTTATCCTTCGGGACAGGGGACCACTACGAGCAGTACTTC.

This clone has just a few counts. J is TRBJ2-7 and V is TRBV7-6; TRBD2 might be the D (8 bases). This CDR3 comprises 14 residues. Looked up from germline, CDR1 is SGHVS and CDR2 is FNYEAQ. Between the trimmed V and J ends, which lost 4 bases and 7 bases, there was a span of 17 bases. The CDR3 sequence is CASSSGGGQREQYF. The DNA of the CDR3 is TGTGCCAGCAGCTCCGGGGGGGGACAGCGGGAGCAGTACTTC.

This chain uses TRBV12-5 with TRBJ1-2; D remains unclear. The CDR3 contains 12 residues. V lost 3 bases and J 5 bases, leaving 7 bases between the germline ends. Germline V gives CDR1 LGHNT, CDR2 FRNRAP. In DNA, the CDR3 is TGTGCTAGTGGTTTCCCCCCATATGGCTACACCTTC. This encodes CASGFPPYGYTF.

The chain carries TRBV11-2 and TRBJ1-4; D may be TRBD1 (5 bases). This CDR3 is 16 amino acids long. Trimming removed 1 base from V and 2 bases from J, with 11 bases in between. Germline V gene lookup returns CDR1 SGHAT and CDR2 FQNNGV. The CDR3 region has the DNA TGTGCCAGCAGCTTAGCCCAGGGAGGTACTAATGAAAAACTGTTTTTT. Translated, it gives CASSLAQGGTNEKLFF.

The CDR3 DNA reads as TGCGCCAGCAGCACCGGACTAGCGGGAGGACACACCGGGGAGCTGTTTTTT. Translation gives CASSTGLAGGHTGELFF. The chain carries TRBV5-1 and TRBJ2-2, with TRBD2 identical over 14 bases. V lost 4 bases to trimming and J lost 3 bases; unmatched junction nucleotides: 5. The germline V gene encodes CDR1 SGHRS and CDR2 YFSETQ. CDR3 length: 17 residues.

Only one count was recorded for this clone. The rearrangement uses TRBV27 and TRBJ2-1; unclear D gene. CDR3 length: 14 residues. Germline V gene data show CDR1 as MNHEY and CDR2 as SMNVEV (reference sequence). Trimming cost V 3 bases and J 0 bases, with 6 bases left between them. DNA of the CDR3: TGTGCCAGCAGTTTCTCTAGCTCCTACAATGAGCAGTTCTTC. Translated: CASSFSSSYNEQFF.

V and J are TRBV2 and TRBJ1-1, with D possibly matching TRBD1 (5 bases). This CDR3 region has 12 residues. Germline CDR1 SNHLY, CDR2 FYNNEI. The germline V and J ends were trimmed by 5 bases and 2 bases, with 6 bases remaining between them. CDR3 nucleotide sequence: TGTGCCAGCAGTCAGGGAAACACTGAAGCTTTCTTT. Protein: CASSQGNTEAFF.

In its sample, this clone was seen once. The chain uses TRBV4-1 and TRBJ2-1; D may be TRBD1 (6 bases). V shed 5 bases and J shed 3 bases, with 17 bases lying between them. This CDR3 is 16 amino acids long. Germline CDR1 is MGHRA and CDR2 is YSYEKL. This CDR3 reads CASSSTRDIDYNEQFF. The CDR3 DNA is TGCGCCAGCAGCTCGACCCGGGACATTGACTACAATGAGCAGTTCTTC.

The chain has TRBV27 and TRBJ2-1, with TRBD2 matching 7 bases. V was clipped by 0 bases and J by 8 bases; unmatched bases: 7. CDR1 is MNHEY, CDR2 SMNVEV, per germline (reference sequence). CDR3 size: 15 residues. The CDR3 DNA reads TGTGCCAGCAGTTTATCACCCTACCGGGGGGATGAGCAGTTCTTC. Its translation: CASSLSPYRGDEQFF.

The V gene is TRBV5-1, the J gene TRBJ2-5; 7 nucleotides line up with TRBD2. This CDR3 is built from 18 residues. CDR1 and CDR2 (germline): SGHRS, YFSETQ. The V and J ends lost 0 bases and 5 bases, in that order; junction bases with no gene match: 16. The CDR3 DNA reads as TGCGCCAGCAGCTTGGGGCTAGCGGCTCGAAGAGGAGGGGAGACCCAGTACTTC. Translation: CASSLGLAARRGGETQYF.

The chain employs TRBV5-1 and TRBJ2-1; TRBD1 agrees at 9 bases. CDR1 SGHRS and CDR2 YFSETQ come from the germline V gene. The CDR3 sequence is 15 residues long. V was pared by 2 bases and J by 2 bases, with 2 bases of the junction left unmatched. CDR3: CASSLGQGPYNEQFF. The DNA for the CDR3 is TGCGCCAGCAGCTTAGGACAGGGGCCCTACAATGAGCAGTTCTTC.